This note documents a single TCR beta chain sequence. No antigen is known for it. These data belong to a study of beta chain features in type 1 diabetes. Study-level information: Patients did not differ from healthy donors in age, gender or cell yield. Study outcomes and limitations: Diminished insertions and augmented deletions at VDJ junctions characterized type 1 diabetes patients. Across patients, naive, central memory and Treg TCRB repertoires exhibited apparently greater similarity than was observed across healthy donors.

One heparinised blood draw, averaging roughly 0.12 L, came from each donor. The entirety of the isolated RNA underwent reverse transcription, so expressed TCRB transcripts were sequenced. Clones were read by immunoSEQ multiplex PCR, and TCRdb kept only the in-frame ones, dropping some. Among more than 300,000 clones, approximately 8.2% were seen once, and the ten largest hold around 0.45%. J lost 0 bases, V lost 1 base, and 5 bases had no gene match. The germline CDR1 and CDR2 sequences are SEHNR and FQNEAQ (reference sequence). The CDR3 is made up of 16 amino acids. Sequenced material: central memory CD4+ T cells from blood. The clonotype comes from a woman aged 18-29 years in good health. The chain combines TRBV7-9 with TRBJ2-7, with 8 bases lining up with TRBD2. CDR3 in amino acids: CASSLGVSGNSYEQYF. In nucleotides, the CDR3 is TGTGCCAGCAGCTTAGGGGTTAGCGGGAACTCCTACGAGCAGTACTTC. The full variable domain, completed using reference TRBV7-9 and TRBJ2-7, is DTGVSQNPRHKITKRGQNVTFRCDPISEHNRLYWYRQTLGQGPEFLTYFQNEAQLEKSRLLSDRFSAERPKGSFSTLEIQRTEQGDSAMYLCASSLGVSGNSYEQYFGPGTRLTVT.